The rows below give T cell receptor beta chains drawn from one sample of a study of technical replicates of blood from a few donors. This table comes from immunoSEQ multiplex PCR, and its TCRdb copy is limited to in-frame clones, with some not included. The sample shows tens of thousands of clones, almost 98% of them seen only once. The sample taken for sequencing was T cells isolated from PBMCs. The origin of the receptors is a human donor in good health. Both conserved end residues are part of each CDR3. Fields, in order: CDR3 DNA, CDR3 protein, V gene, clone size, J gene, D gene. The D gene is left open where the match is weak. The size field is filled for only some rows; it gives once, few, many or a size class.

CDR3 DNA: TGCGCCAGCAGCCCTGGTCCTCCGGGACAGGTGTCCTACGAGCAGTACTTC
CDR3 protein: CASSPGPPGQVSYEQYF
V gene: TRBV4-1
clone size: .
J gene: TRBJ2-7
D gene: TRBD1

CDR3 DNA: TGTGCCAGCAGCCCTTACAGGGGGGGATCCTACGAGCAGTACTTC
CDR3 protein: CASSPYRGGSYEQYF
V gene: TRBV4-2
clone size: .
J gene: TRBJ2-7
D gene: .

CDR3 DNA: TGTGCCAGCAGCCAATTCTTAGCGGAGAACACCGGGGAGCTGTTTTTT
CDR3 protein: CASSQFLAENTGELFF
V gene: TRBV16
clone size: once
J gene: TRBJ2-2
D gene: .

CDR3 DNA: TGTGCCAGCAGTTTGAAGGGGGCTCGCTCCGAGCAGTACTTC
CDR3 protein: CASSLKGARSEQYF
V gene: TRBV27
clone size: .
J gene: TRBJ2-7
D gene: TRBD1

CDR3 DNA: TGCGCCAGCAGCTTACGGCTAGAGGACGAGCAGTACTTC
CDR3 protein: CASSLRLEDEQYF
V gene: TRBV5-1
clone size: once
J gene: TRBJ2-7
D gene: .

CDR3 DNA: TGTGCCAGCAGCTCATTCATAAGGAGGAAAAGCGATCAGCCCCAGCATTTT
CDR3 protein: CASSSFIRRKSDQPQHF
V gene: TRBV28
clone size: .
J gene: TRBJ1-5
D gene: .

CDR3 DNA: TGTGCCAGCAGCTTAGTAGCGGACAAGGAGTACGAGCAGTACTTC
CDR3 protein: CASSLVADKEYEQYF
V gene: TRBV7-9
clone size: .
J gene: TRBJ2-7
D gene: .

CDR3 DNA: TGTGCCAGCTCACCACCGGTTACGGGCTCTGGGGCCAACGTCCTGACTTTC
CDR3 protein: CASSPPVTGSGANVLTF
V gene: TRBV18
clone size: .
J gene: TRBJ2-6
D gene: .

CDR3 DNA: TGTGCCTGGAGGTTAGAGCGGGGGGGCATCCAAGAGACCCAGTACTTC
CDR3 protein: CAWRLERGGIQETQYF
V gene: TRBV30
clone size: .
J gene: TRBJ2-5
D gene: TRBD2

CDR3 DNA: TGTGCCAGCAGCTTAGCGGGAGGACTAGGCACAGATACGCAGTATTTT
CDR3 protein: CASSLAGGLGTDTQYF
V gene: TRBV7-3
clone size: .
J gene: TRBJ2-3
D gene: TRBD2

CDR3 DNA: TGTGCCAGCAGCCAAGACCGCTGGCCGGGGGAGACCCAGTACTTC
CDR3 protein: CASSQDRWPGETQYF
V gene: TRBV14
clone size: .
J gene: TRBJ2-5
D gene: .

CDR3 DNA: TGTGCCAGCACCATAGACAGGGGGCCCTACGAGCAGTACTTC
CDR3 protein: CASTIDRGPYEQYF
V gene: TRBV6-1
clone size: .
J gene: TRBJ2-7
D gene: TRBD1

CDR3 DNA: TGTGCCAGCAGCTTGGACGGGGTGAGGGGGCATCAGCCCCAGCATTTT
CDR3 protein: CASSLDGVRGHQPQHF
V gene: TRBV7-9
clone size: .
J gene: TRBJ1-5
D gene: TRBD1

CDR3 DNA: TGTGCCACACGGGGGGGAGCGAGGGGGATTTCAGATACGCAGTATTTT
CDR3 protein: CATRGGARGISDTQYF
V gene: TRBV6-6
clone size: .
J gene: TRBJ2-3
D gene: TRBD2

CDR3 DNA: TGTGCCAGCAGCGCGAGAGCGCCCCAGGGCGCGGGGGAGACCCAGTACTTC
CDR3 protein: CASSARAPQGAGETQYF
V gene: TRBV9
clone size: .
J gene: TRBJ2-5
D gene: .

CDR3 DNA: TGTGCCAGCAGTTTAACCGGGACATACGGCTACACCTTC
CDR3 protein: CASSLTGTYGYTF
V gene: TRBV6-6
clone size: once
J gene: TRBJ1-2
D gene: .

CDR3 DNA: TGTGCCAGCAGCCCCAGGGCGGGAGATATCACCGGGGAGCTGTTTTTT
CDR3 protein: CASSPRAGDITGELFF
V gene: TRBV7-7
clone size: .
J gene: TRBJ2-2
D gene: TRBD2

CDR3 DNA: TGTGCCAGCAGCTTGAAGATCGGTGGGGGCAGCTCGGTCGAGCAGTACTTC
CDR3 protein: CASSLKIGGGSSVEQYF
V gene: TRBV5-4
clone size: .
J gene: TRBJ2-7
D gene: .

CDR3 DNA: TGCGCCAGCAGGAATCCGACAGGGGGTAACTATGGCTACACCTTC
CDR3 protein: CASRNPTGGNYGYTF
V gene: TRBV4-1
clone size: .
J gene: TRBJ1-2
D gene: TRBD1

CDR3 DNA: TGTGCCAGCAGCTTAGGGGGGACAGGGGAGAGCTATGGCTACACCTTC
CDR3 protein: CASSLGGTGESYGYTF
V gene: TRBV7-9
clone size: .
J gene: TRBJ1-2
D gene: TRBD1

CDR3 DNA: TGCGCCAGCAGCCAAGGGATCGGGACAGGGCTCCAAGATAGCACAGATACGCAGTATTTT
CDR3 protein: CASSQGIGTGLQDSTDTQYF
V gene: TRBV4-1
clone size: .
J gene: TRBJ2-3
D gene: TRBD1

CDR3 DNA: TGCGCCAGCAGTCCGGACAGGCAAGAGACCCAGTACTTC
CDR3 protein: CASSPDRQETQYF
V gene: TRBV5-1
clone size: .
J gene: TRBJ2-5
D gene: TRBD1